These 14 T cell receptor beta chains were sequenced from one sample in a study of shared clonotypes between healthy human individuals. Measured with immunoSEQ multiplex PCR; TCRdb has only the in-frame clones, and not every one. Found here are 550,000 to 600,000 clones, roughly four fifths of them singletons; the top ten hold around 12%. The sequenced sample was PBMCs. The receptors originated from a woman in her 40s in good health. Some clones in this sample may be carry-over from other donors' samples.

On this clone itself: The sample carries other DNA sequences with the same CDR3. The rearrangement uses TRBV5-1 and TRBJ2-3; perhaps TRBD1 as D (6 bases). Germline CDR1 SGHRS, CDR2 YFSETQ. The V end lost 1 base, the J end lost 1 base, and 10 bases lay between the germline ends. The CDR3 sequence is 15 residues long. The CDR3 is CASSLKQGGTDTQYF. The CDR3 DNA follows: TGCGCCAGCAGCTTGAAACAGGGAGGCACAGATACGCAGTATTTT. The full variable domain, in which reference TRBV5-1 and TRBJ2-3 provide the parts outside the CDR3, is KAGVTQTPRYLIKTRGQQVTLSCSPISGHRSVSWYQQTPGQGLQFLFEYFSETQRNKGNFPGRFSGRQFSNSRSEMNVSTLELGDSALYLCASSLKQGGTDTQYFGPGTRLTVL.

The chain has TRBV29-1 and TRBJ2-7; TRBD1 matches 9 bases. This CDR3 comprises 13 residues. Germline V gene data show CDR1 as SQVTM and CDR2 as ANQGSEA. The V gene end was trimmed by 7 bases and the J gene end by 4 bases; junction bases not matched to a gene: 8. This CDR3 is CSGGGQGVYEQYF. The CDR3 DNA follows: TGCAGCGGCGGGGGACAGGGCGTTTACGAGCAGTACTTC.

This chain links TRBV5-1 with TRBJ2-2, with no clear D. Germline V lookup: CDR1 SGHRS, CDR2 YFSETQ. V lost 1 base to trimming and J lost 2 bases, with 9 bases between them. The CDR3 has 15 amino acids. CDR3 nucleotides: TGCGCCAGCAGCTTGTTGCCAGGCAACACCGGGGAGCTGTTTTTT. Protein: CASSLLPGNTGELFF.

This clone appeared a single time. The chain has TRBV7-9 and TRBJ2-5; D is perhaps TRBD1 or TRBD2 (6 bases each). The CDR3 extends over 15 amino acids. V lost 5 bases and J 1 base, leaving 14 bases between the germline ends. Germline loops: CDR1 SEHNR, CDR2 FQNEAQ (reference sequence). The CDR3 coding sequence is TGTGCCAGCAGCGGAGGGACACTCAGCCAAGAGACCCAGTACTTC. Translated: CASSGGTLSQETQYF.

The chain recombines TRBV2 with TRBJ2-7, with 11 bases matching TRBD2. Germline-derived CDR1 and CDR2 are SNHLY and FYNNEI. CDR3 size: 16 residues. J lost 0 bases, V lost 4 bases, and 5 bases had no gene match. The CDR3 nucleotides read TGTGCCAGCAGTGGGCGGACTAGCGGGTTCTCCTACGAGCAGTACTTC. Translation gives CASSGRTSGFSYEQYF.

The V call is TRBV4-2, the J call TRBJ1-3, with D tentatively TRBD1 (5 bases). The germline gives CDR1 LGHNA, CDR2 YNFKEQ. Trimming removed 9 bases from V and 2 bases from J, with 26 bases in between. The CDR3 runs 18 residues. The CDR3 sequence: CASSQVGGQGTAGNTIYF. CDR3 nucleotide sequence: TGTGCCAGTTCCCAAGTAGGAGGGCAGGGAACGGCTGGAAACACCATATATTTT.

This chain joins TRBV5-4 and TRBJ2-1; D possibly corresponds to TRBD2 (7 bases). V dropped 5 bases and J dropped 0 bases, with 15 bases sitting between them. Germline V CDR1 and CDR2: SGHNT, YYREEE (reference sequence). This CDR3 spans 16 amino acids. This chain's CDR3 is CASSSSGTSSYNEQFF. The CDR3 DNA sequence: TGTGCCAGCAGTTCAAGCGGGACAAGCTCCTACAATGAGCAGTTCTTC.

The CDR3: CASSLVSGNYGYTF. The CDR3 DNA follows: TGTGCCAGCAGCTTGGTTTCCGGGAACTATGGCTACACCTTC. V usage is TRBV5-8 and J usage is TRBJ1-2, with D uncertain. With 0 bases removed from V and 2 bases from J, the gap between germline ends came to 8 bases. CDR3 length equals 14 residues. Germline loops: CDR1 SGHTS, CDR2 YDEGEE.

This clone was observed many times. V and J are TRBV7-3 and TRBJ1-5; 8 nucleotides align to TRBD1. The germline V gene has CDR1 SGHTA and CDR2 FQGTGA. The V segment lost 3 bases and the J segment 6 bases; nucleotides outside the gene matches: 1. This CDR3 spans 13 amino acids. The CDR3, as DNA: TGTGCCAGCAGCTTCGGGACAGGTCAGCCCCAGCATTTT. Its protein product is CASSFGTGQPQHF.

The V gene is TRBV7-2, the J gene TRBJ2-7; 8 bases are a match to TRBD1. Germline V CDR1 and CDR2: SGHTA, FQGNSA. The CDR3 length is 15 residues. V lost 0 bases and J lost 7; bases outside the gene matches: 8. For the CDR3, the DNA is TGTGCCAGCAGCTTAGCCGGCAGGGGGCCGAGAGAGCAGTACTTC. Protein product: CASSLAGRGPREQYF.

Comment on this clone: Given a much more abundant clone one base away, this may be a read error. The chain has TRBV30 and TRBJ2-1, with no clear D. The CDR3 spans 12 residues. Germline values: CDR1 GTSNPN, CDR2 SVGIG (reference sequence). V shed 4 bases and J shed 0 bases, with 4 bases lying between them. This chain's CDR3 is CAWTSSYNEQFF. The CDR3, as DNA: TGTGCCTGGACGAGCTCCTACAATGAGCAGTTCTTC. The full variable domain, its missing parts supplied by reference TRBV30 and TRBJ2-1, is SQTIHQWPATLVQPVGSPLSLECTVEGTSNPNLYWYRQAAGRGLQLLFYSVGIGQISSEVPQNLSASRPQDRQFILSSKKLLLSDSGFYLCAWTSSYNEQFFGPGTRLTVL.

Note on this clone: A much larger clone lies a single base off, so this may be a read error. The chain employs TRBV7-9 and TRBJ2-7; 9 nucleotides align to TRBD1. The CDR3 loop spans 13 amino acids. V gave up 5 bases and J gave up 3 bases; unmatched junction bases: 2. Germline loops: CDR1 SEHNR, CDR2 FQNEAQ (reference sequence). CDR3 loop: CASSKGQGYEQYF. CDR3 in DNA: TGTGCCAGCAGCAAGGGACAGGGCTACGAGCAGTACTTC.

The DNA for the CDR3 is TGCACCAGCAGCCAAGATCGGGGAAGACCCAATACGCAGTATTTC. Protein sequence: CTSSQDRGRPNTQYF. The chain couples TRBV1 to TRBJ2-3; the table's D call TRBD2 went unverified against the DNA. TRBV1 is shown as a pseudogene. The CDR3 totals 15 residues.

For the CDR3, the DNA is TGCAGCGTGGGGGACGGCAATCAGCCCCAGCATTTT. Translating gives CSVGDGNQPQHF. This chain links TRBV29-1 with TRBJ1-5; D may be TRBD1 (5 bases). CDR1 is SQVTM and CDR2 is ANQGSEA in the germline V gene. The CDR3 has 12 residues. The ends were cut back, 6 bases at V and 2 bases at J, with 8 bases in the middle.